These 30 T cell receptor beta chains originate from one sample sequenced in a study of shared clonotypes between healthy human individuals. This table comes from immunoSEQ multiplex PCR, and its TCRdb copy is limited to in-frame clones, with some not included. The sample holds approximately 1.1 million clones; around three quarters are singletons and the top ten take more than 0.45%. The sequenced sample consisted of memory CD4+ T cells from PBMCs. Subset noted: CD45RA-negative fraction. These receptors all come from a man between 18 and 29 years old in good health. Some clones in this sample may be carry-over from other donors' samples.

V and J are TRBV2 and TRBJ2-6; D uncertain. CDR1 SNHLY and CDR2 FYNNEI come from the germline V gene. The V end was cut by 3 bases, the J end by 2 bases, with 14 bases between. The CDR3 is 17 amino acids. For the CDR3, the DNA is TGTGCCAGCAGTGAGAGTCATTCTCCTGCTGGGGCCAACGTCCTGACTTTC. Translated, it gives CASSESHSPAGANVLTF.

The chain uses TRBV5-1 and TRBJ2-1, with 10 bases lining up with TRBD2. Germline trimming cut 0 bases from V and 4 bases from J; bases unmatched to any gene: 7. Germline-derived CDR1 and CDR2 are SGHRS and YFSETQ. CDR3 size: 17 residues. CDR3 sequence: CASSLVSGRAYYNEQFF. DNA for the CDR3: TGCGCCAGCAGCTTGGTCAGCGGGAGGGCTTATTACAATGAGCAGTTCTTC.

The chain joins TRBV6-5 to TRBJ2-7; unclear D gene. This CDR3 comprises 11 residues. V was clipped by 2 bases and J by 6 bases, with 5 bases between them. Looked up from germline, CDR1 is MNHEY and CDR2 is SVGAGI. CDR3 loop: CASSYQSEQYF. Written as DNA, the CDR3 is TGTGCCAGCAGTTACCAATCCGAGCAGTACTTC.

J is TRBJ1-1 and V is TRBV27; tentatively, D is TRBD1 (5 bases). Germline V lookup: CDR1 MNHEY, CDR2 SMNVEV (reference sequence). With 6 bases removed from V and 5 bases from J, the gap between germline ends came to 13 bases. The CDR3 covers 13 residues. The CDR3 DNA reads TGTGCCAGCAGGCGGGGGAGGGTTACTGAAGCTTTCTTT. Its protein product is CASRRGRVTEAFF.

Comment on this clone: A much bigger clone sits one base away, suggesting this may be a read error. The chain uses TRBV7-9 and TRBJ1-4, with D uncertain. This CDR3 has 14 amino acids. From germline, CDR1 is SEHNR and CDR2 FQNEAQ (reference sequence). In nucleotides, the CDR3 is TGTGCCAGCAGCGTAGCTACAGAGAATGAAGAACTGTTTTTT. This translates into CASSVATENEELFF.

The rearrangement joins TRBV15 to TRBJ1-3; D is uncertain. V was cut by 0 bases and J by 7 bases, with 13 bases left in between. The V gene's germline CDR1 is LNHNV and CDR2 YYDKDF (reference sequence). The CDR3 covers 15 residues. The CDR3 sequence: CATSRDGVVSNTIYF. In DNA form, the CDR3 reads TGTGCCACCAGCAGAGATGGGGTAGTTTCGAACACCATATATTTT.

The chain has TRBV28 and TRBJ1-5; D uncertain. Between the trimmed V and J ends, which lost 5 bases and 0 bases, there was a span of 14 bases. Germline V gives CDR1 MDHEN, CDR2 SYDVKM. CDR3 size: 16 residues. The CDR3 coding sequence is TGTGCCAGCAGTATCGCCGGACGGGATAGCAATCAGCCCCAGCATTTT. Translation gives CASSIAGRDSNQPQHF.

V usage is TRBV18 and J usage is TRBJ1-1, with D possibly TRBD1 on 6 matching bases. This CDR3 spans 12 amino acids. The germline V gene has CDR1 KGHSH and CDR2 LQKENI. The V gene lost 8 bases and the J gene lost 4 bases, with 11 bases spanning the gap. The chain's CDR3 is CASAEQGTEAFF. The CDR3 nucleotides read TGTGCCAGCGCAGAACAGGGCACTGAAGCTTTCTTT.

This clone was seen repeatedly, ten times or more. In nucleotides, the CDR3 is TGTGCCAGCAGCCAAGATCAATTCTATATCAGTAACTATGGCTACACCTTC. Amino acids: CASSQDQFYISNYGYTF. The chain combines TRBV4-2 with TRBJ1-2; D is unclear. Germline CDR1 LGHNA, CDR2 YNFKEQ. V lost 0 bases and J 1 base, leaving 15 bases between the germline ends. CDR3 length equals 17 residues.

CDR3 sequence reads: CASSSPSLGDRYGYTF. CDR3 nucleotides: TGTGCCAGCAGTTCCCCGTCCCTGGGGGACCGCTATGGCTACACCTTC. The J gene is TRBJ1-2, the V gene TRBV6-5; weak D call: TRBD1 (5 bases). This CDR3 has 16 residues. Germline assignment: CDR1 MNHEY and CDR2 SVGAGI. Trimming took off 4 bases at V and 4 bases at J, with 19 bases between the two ends.

As to this clone: Other DNA sequences in the sample encode the same CDR3. The chain couples TRBV13 to TRBJ2-2; D ambiguous. Germline-derived CDR1 and CDR2 are PRHDT and FYEKMQ (reference sequence). The CDR3 consists of 13 residues. V was shortened by 0 bases and J by 5 bases, with 4 bases between the two germline ends. CDR3 nucleotide sequence: TGTGCCAGCAGCTTAGGGGGAACCGGGGAGCTGTTTTTT. Translated, it gives CASSLGGTGELFF.

This chain joins TRBV7-9 and TRBJ1-1; 8 bases align to TRBD1. Losses at the gene ends were 2 bases for V and 11 bases for J; bases not matched to a gene: 7. The CDR3 extends over 13 amino acids. Germline V gene data show CDR1 as SEHNR and CDR2 as FQNEAQ (reference sequence). CDR3 DNA sequence: TGTGCCAGCAGCTTAAGGCTGGACAGGGCGGCTTTCTTT. It specifies CASSLRLDRAAFF. Full variable domain (missing parts from reference TRBV7-9 and TRBJ1-1): DTGVSQNPRHKITKRGQNVTFRCDPISEHNRLYWYRQTLGQGPEFLTYFQNEAQLEKSRLLSDRFSAERPKGSFSTLEIQRTEQGDSAMYLCASSLRLDRAAFFGQGTRLTVV.

This chain links TRBV18 with TRBJ2-2, with TRBD1 as a possible D gene (5 bases). Trimming stripped 1 base from V and 1 base from J, with 10 bases between. Germline assignment: CDR1 KGHSH and CDR2 LQKENI. The CDR3 runs to 16 residues. CDR3 sequence reads: CASSPQGAQNTGELFF. CDR3 sequence (DNA): TGTGCCAGCTCACCACAAGGGGCCCAGAACACCGGGGAGCTGTTTTTT.

Turning to this clone: This CDR3 is also generated by other DNA sequences in the sample. V usage is TRBV20-1 and J usage is TRBJ2-7; D ambiguous. Trimming stripped 3 bases from V and 2 bases from J, with 5 bases between. Germline CDR1 reads DFQATT; CDR2 reads SNEGSKA (reference sequence). The CDR3 extends over 11 amino acids. CDR3 region: CSASGTYEQYF. Written as DNA, the CDR3 is TGCAGTGCTAGCGGAACCTACGAGCAGTACTTC.

V gene TRBV30 combines with J gene TRBJ2-5, with 7 bases that match TRBD1. CDR3 length equals 13 residues. With V trimmed by 3 bases and J by 1 base, 2 bases remained unmatched. CDR1 is GTSNPN, CDR2 SVGIG, per germline (reference sequence). The CDR3 DNA reads as TGTGCCTGGAGCCGGGACAGCCAAGAGACCCAGTACTTC. Translated, it gives CAWSRDSQETQYF.

Concerning this clone: At one end the junction does not follow the germline gene, possibly because of a read error. The V gene is TRBV5-1, the J gene TRBJ1-3; tentative D call: TRBD1 (5 bases). Per germline, CDR1 SGHRS and CDR2 YFSETQ. The CDR3 covers 16 residues. CDR3 DNA sequence: TGCGCCAGCAGCTTGGGGGGACGGCTCTCTGGAAGCACCATATATTTT. Encoded protein: CASSLGGRLSGSTIYF.

This chain uses TRBV4-2 with TRBJ2-7, with D hard to call. Germline CDR1 is LGHNA and CDR2 is YNFKEQ. The CDR3 contains 15 residues. Trimming took 0 bases from V and 5 from J, leaving 14 bases between them. This CDR3 reads CASSQDGRQWDEQYF. Written as DNA, the CDR3 is TGTGCCAGCAGCCAAGATGGACGGCAGTGGGACGAGCAGTACTTC.

This clone was found once. The rearrangement uses TRBV11-1 and TRBJ2-3, with TRBD2 identical over 15 bases. V was clipped by 5 bases and J by 4 bases; unmatched bases: 10. This CDR3 has 18 amino acids. Germline loops: CDR1 SGHAT, CDR2 FQDESV (reference sequence). CDR3: CASSIGLAGGFLADTQYF. The CDR3 coding sequence is TGTGCCAGCAGCATCGGACTAGCGGGAGGGTTCCTCGCAGATACGCAGTATTTT.

This rearrangement joins TRBV9 to TRBJ1-2, with 7 bases identical to TRBD1. The germline gives CDR1 SGDLS, CDR2 YYNGEE. The junction had 2 bases not matched to a gene; V was cut back by 0 bases and J by 3 bases. This CDR3 spans 14 amino acids. This CDR3 is CASSVGGQYYGYTF. CDR3 nucleotide sequence: TGTGCCAGCAGCGTAGGGGGACAGTACTATGGCTACACCTTC. Using reference TRBV9 and TRBJ1-2 for the parts outside the CDR3, the full variable domain is DSGVTQTPKHLITATGQRVTLRCSPRSGDLSVYWYQQSLDQGLQFLIQYYNGEERAKGNILERFSAQQFPDLHSELNLSSLELGDSALYFCASSVGGQYYGYTFGSGTRLTVV.

This chain connects TRBV9 to TRBJ2-3, with D perhaps matching TRBD2 (6 bases). The V end lost 2 bases, the J end lost 4 bases, and 11 bases lay between the germline ends. The CDR3 consists of 14 residues. Germline CDR1 SGDLS, CDR2 YYNGEE. CDR3 nucleotide sequence: TGTGCCAGCAGCGTGACTAGTGGCGCAGATACGCAGTATTTT. It codes for CASSVTSGADTQYF. Full variable domain (outside the CDR3, taken from reference TRBV9 and TRBJ2-3): DSGVTQTPKHLITATGQRVTLRCSPRSGDLSVYWYQQSLDQGLQFLIQYYNGEERAKGNILERFSAQQFPDLHSELNLSSLELGDSALYFCASSVTSGADTQYFGPGTRLTVL.

The chain has TRBV6-1 and TRBJ1-5; the match to TRBD1 covers 8 bases. Germline assignment: CDR1 MNHNS and CDR2 SASEGT. This CDR3 contains 14 residues. The ends lost 8 bases at V and 6 bases at J; junction bases unmatched: 9. This chain's CDR3 is CASSVDRAFQPQHF. The CDR3 DNA reads TGTGCCAGCTCGGTGGACAGGGCGTTTCAGCCCCAGCATTTT.

This chain joins TRBV15 and TRBJ1-1; D is unclear. Germline-derived CDR1 and CDR2 are LNHNV and YYDKDF (reference sequence). V lost 5 bases and J 7 bases, leaving 14 bases between the germline ends. The CDR3 runs to 13 residues. DNA of the CDR3: TGTGCCACCAGCTCTCGAGGGTTAAATGAAGCTTTCTTT. Translation gives CATSSRGLNEAFF.

V usage is TRBV28 and J usage is TRBJ1-5; possibly TRBD1 for D (5 bases). Germline CDR1 is MDHEN and CDR2 is SYDVKM. The CDR3 consists of 18 residues. The ends were cut back, 1 base at V and 0 bases at J, with 16 bases in the middle. This chain's CDR3 is CASSLLGRWAYSNQPQHF. DNA of the CDR3: TGTGCCAGCAGTTTATTGGGACGGTGGGCTTATAGCAATCAGCCCCAGCATTTT.

The chain is built from TRBV7-2 and TRBJ2-1; TRBD2 agrees at 10 bases. V dropped 3 bases and J dropped 6; count of bases not matched to a gene: 5. Germline CDR1 and CDR2: SGHTA and FQGNSA. The length of the CDR3 is 15 residues. CDR3 DNA sequence: TGTGCCAGCAGCTTGTTAGCGGGAGGTCTCAATGAGCAGTTCTTC. Amino acid sequence: CASSLLAGGLNEQFF.

The V and J genes are TRBV2 and TRBJ2-7; 10 nucleotides match TRBD1. V was pared by 7 bases and J by 4 bases, with 4 bases of the junction left unmatched. CDR3 length: 13 residues. CDR1 is SNHLY and CDR2 is FYNNEI in the germline V gene. CDR3 in amino acids: CASTGQGEYEQYF. In DNA form, the CDR3 reads TGTGCCAGCACCGGACAGGGGGAGTACGAGCAGTACTTC.

The gene calls are TRBV30 and TRBJ1-5; 8 nucleotides line up with TRBD1. Germline V gene sequence: CDR1 GTSNPN, CDR2 SVGIG (reference sequence). This CDR3 contains 13 residues. The J segment lost 6 bases and the V segment lost 5 bases, leaving 6 bases of the junction unmatched. The DNA for the CDR3 is TGTGCCTGGGGACAGGGAGGCGGTCAGCCCCAGCATTTT. This encodes CAWGQGGGQPQHF. The full variable domain, rest sourced from reference TRBV30 and TRBJ1-5, is SQTIHQWPATLVQPVGSPLSLECTVEGTSNPNLYWYRQAAGRGLQLLFYSVGIGQISSEVPQNLSASRPQDRQFILSSKKLLLSDSGFYLCAWGQGGGQPQHFGDGTRLSIL.

The V call is TRBV18, the J call TRBJ2-3; 7 bases agree with TRBD1. This CDR3 contains 18 residues. Germline trimming cut 3 bases from V and 4 bases from J; bases unmatched to any gene: 16. CDR1 and CDR2 from the germline V gene are KGHSH and LQKENI. The CDR3 bases are TGTGCCAGCTCACCCAGCAATCTCGGGACAGTGAGCCCAGATACGCAGTATTTT. Translated, it gives CASSPSNLGTVSPDTQYF.

This sequence joins TRBV2 and TRBJ1-4, with unresolved D. Germline CDR1 SNHLY, CDR2 FYNNEI. V was cut by 5 bases and J by 3 bases, with 7 bases left in between. There are 13 residues in the CDR3. The CDR3 loop is CASSWGSNEKLFF. The CDR3 nucleotides read TGTGCCAGCAGTTGGGGATCTAATGAAAAACTGTTTTTT. Full variable domain (rest looked up from reference TRBV2 and TRBJ1-4): EPEVTQTPSHQVTQMGQEVILRCVPISNHLYFYWYRQILGQKVEFLVSFYNNEISEKSEIFDDQFSVERPDGSNFTLKIRSTKLEDSAMYFCASSWGSNEKLFFGSGTQLSVL.

In its sample, this clone was seen a few times. The chain is built from TRBV4-2 and TRBJ1-5; TRBD1 agrees at 7 bases. V lost 3 bases and J lost 4; bases outside the gene matches: 6. The germline CDR1 and CDR2 sequences are LGHNA and YNFKEQ. The CDR3 length is 15 residues. DNA of the CDR3: TGTGCCAGCAGCCAGACGAACAGGGGAAATCAGCCCCAGCATTTT. Protein product: CASSQTNRGNQPQHF.

The chain couples TRBV5-4 to TRBJ2-5; perhaps TRBD2 as D (5 bases). CDR1 and CDR2 from the germline V gene are SGHNT and YYREEE (reference sequence). The CDR3 consists of 14 residues. Trimming stripped 4 bases from V and 1 base from J, with 11 bases between. Here the CDR3 reads CASSPPTSQETQYF. The CDR3, as DNA: TGTGCCAGCAGCCCCCCAACTAGCCAAGAGACCCAGTACTTC.